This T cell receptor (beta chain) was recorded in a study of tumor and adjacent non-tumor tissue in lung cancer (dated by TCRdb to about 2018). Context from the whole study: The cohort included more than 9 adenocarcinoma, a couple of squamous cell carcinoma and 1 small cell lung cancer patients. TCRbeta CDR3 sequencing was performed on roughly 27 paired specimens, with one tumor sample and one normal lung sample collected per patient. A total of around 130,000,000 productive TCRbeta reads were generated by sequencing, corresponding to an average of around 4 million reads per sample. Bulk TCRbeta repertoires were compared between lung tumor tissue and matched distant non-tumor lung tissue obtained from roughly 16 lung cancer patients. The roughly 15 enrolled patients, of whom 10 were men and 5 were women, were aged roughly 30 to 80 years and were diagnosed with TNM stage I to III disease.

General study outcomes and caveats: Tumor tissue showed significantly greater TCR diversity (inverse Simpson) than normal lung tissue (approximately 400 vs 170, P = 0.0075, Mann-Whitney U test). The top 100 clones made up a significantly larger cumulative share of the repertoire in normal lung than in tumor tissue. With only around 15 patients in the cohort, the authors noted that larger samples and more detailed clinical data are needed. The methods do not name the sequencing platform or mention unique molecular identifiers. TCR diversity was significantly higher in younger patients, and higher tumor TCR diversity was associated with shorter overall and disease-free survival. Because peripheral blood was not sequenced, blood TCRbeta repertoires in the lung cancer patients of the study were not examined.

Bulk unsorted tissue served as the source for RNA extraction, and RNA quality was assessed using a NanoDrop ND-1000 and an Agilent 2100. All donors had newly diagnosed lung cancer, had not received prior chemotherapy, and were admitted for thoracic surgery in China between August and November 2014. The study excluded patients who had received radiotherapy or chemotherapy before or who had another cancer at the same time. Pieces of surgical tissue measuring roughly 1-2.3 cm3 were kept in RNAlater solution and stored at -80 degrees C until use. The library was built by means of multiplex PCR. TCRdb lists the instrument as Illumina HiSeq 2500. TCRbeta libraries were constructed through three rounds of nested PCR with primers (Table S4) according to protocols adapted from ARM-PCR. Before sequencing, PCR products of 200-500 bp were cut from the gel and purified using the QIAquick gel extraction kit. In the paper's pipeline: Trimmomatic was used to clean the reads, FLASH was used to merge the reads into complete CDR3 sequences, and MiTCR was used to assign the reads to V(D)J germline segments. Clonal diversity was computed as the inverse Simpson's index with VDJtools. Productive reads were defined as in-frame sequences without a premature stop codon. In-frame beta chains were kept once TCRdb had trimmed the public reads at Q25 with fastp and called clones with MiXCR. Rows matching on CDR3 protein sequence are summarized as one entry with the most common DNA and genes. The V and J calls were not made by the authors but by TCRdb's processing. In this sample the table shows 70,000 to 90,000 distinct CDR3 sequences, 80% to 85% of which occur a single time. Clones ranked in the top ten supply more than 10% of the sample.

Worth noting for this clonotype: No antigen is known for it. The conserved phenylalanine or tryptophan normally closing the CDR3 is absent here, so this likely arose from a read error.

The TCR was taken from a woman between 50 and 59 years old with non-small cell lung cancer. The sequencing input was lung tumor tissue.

The DNA is as follows: TGTGCCAGCAGCTCTACGGGGACCCAGTACCTC. It specifies CASSSTGTQYL. The chain is encoded by TRBV5-5 joined to TRBJ2-5; too little of a D gene remains to name it. Trimming takes 3 bases from V and 7 bases from J, and the germline ends sit 7 bases apart. Via the germline V gene (reference sequence), CDR1 is SGHKS and CDR2 YYEKEE. The CDR3 contains 11 residues when both ends are counted. The DNA shown is the 33-base CDR3, in frame from base 1.